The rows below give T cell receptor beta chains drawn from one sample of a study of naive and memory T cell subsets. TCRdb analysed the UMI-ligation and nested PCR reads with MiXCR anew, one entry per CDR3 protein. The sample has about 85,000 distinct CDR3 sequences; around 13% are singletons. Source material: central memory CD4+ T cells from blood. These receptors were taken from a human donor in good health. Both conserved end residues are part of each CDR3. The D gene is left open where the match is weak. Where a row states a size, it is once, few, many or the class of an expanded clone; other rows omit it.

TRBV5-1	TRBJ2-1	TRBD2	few	CASSLVPSGTSVGEQFF	TGCGCCAGCAGCTTGGTTCCTTCCGGGACTAGCGTGGGTGAGCAGTTCTTC
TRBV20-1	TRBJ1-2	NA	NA	CSVWQGGGYTF	TGCAGTGTGTGGCAGGGAGGCGGCTACACCTTC
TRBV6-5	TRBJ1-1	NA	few	CASRTRDWGEAFF	TGTGCCAGCAGGACCCGTGACTGGGGGGAAGCTTTCTTT
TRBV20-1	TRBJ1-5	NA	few	CSASDRRSNQPQHF	TGCAGTGCTAGTGACAGGAGAAGCAATCAGCCCCAGCATTTT
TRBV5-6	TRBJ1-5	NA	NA	CASSLDPGPNQPQHF	TGTGCCAGCAGCTTGGATCCAGGGCCCAATCAGCCCCAGCATTTT
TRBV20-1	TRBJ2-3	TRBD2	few	CSASSFLAGGPDTQYF	TGCAGTGCTAGTTCATTTCTAGCGGGAGGGCCAGATACGCAGTATTTT
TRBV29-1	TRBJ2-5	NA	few	CSVVEGGQETQYF	TGCAGCGTTGTCGAAGGGGGCCAAGAGACCCAGTACTTC
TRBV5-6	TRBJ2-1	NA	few	CASSFGARGNEQFF	TGTGCCAGCAGCTTTGGGGCTCGGGGCAATGAGCAGTTCTTC
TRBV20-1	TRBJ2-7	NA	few	CSAPPGGMEQYF	TGCAGTGCTCCTCCCGGGGGCATGGAGCAGTACTTC
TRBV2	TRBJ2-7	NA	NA	CASAGAASGYEQYF	TGTGCCAGTGCAGGGGCCGCATCGGGCTACGAGCAGTACTTC
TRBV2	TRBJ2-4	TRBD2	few	CASRNRRGGDDKNIQYF	TGTGCCAGCAGGAATAGGCGGGGAGGGGACGACAAAAACATTCAGTACTTC
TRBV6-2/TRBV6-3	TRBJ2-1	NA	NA	CASSYLSSDEQFF	TGTGCCAGCAGTTATTTGAGTTCAGATGAGCAGTTCTTC
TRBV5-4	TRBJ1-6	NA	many	CASSYDMRDSPLHF	TGTGCCAGCAGTTACGACATGAGGGATTCACCCCTCCACTTT
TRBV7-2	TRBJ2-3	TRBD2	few	CASSRGVAGSTDTQYF	TGTGCCAGCAGCCGCGGTGTAGCGGGCAGCACAGATACGCAGTATTTT
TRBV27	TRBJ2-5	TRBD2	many	CASSLLASGGWKTQYF	TGTGCCAGCAGTTTATTGGCTAGCGGAGGATGGAAGACCCAGTACTTC
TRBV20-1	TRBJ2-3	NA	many	CSAVIITGRTDTQYF	TGCAGTGCTGTTATAATCACAGGGCGCACAGATACGCAGTATTTT
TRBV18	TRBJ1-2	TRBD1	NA	CASSDRGYGYTF	TGTGCCAGCTCAGACAGGGGATATGGCTACACCTTC
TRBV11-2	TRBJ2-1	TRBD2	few	CASSQSGRASYNEQFF	TGTGCCAGCAGCCAGAGCGGGAGGGCCTCCTACAATGAGCAGTTCTTC
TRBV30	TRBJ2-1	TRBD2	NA	CAWNRLAGYNEQFF	TGTGCCTGGAACCGACTAGCGGGCTACAATGAGCAGTTCTTC
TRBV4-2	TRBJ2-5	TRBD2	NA	CASSPSAGEGVETQYF	TGTGCCAGCAGCCCCTCCGCGGGAGAGGGAGTAGAGACCCAGTACTTC
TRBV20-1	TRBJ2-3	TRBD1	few	CSASGGQGLTDTQYF	TGCAGTGCTAGTGGGGGACAGGGGCTCACAGATACGCAGTATTTT
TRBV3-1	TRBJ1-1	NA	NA	CASSPAGGANTEAFF	TGTGCCAGCAGCCCGGCGGGAGGCGCGAACACTGAAGCTTTCTTT
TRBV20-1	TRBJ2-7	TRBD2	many	CSAKTSGSINEQYF	TGCAGTGCTAAGACTAGCGGGAGTATCAACGAGCAGTACTTC
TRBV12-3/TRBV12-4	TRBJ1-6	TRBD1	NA	CASGSGTGGSPLHF	TGTGCCAGCGGGTCCGGGACAGGGGGTTCACCCCTCCACTTT
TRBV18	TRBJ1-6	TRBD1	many	CASSPGVPGQGSSPLHF	TGTGCCAGCTCACCGGGAGTCCCGGGACAGGGGTCTTCACCCCTCCACTTT
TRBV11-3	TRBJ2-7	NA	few	CASSRGTREQYF	TGTGCCAGCAGCCGGGGGACGCGCGAGCAGTACTTC